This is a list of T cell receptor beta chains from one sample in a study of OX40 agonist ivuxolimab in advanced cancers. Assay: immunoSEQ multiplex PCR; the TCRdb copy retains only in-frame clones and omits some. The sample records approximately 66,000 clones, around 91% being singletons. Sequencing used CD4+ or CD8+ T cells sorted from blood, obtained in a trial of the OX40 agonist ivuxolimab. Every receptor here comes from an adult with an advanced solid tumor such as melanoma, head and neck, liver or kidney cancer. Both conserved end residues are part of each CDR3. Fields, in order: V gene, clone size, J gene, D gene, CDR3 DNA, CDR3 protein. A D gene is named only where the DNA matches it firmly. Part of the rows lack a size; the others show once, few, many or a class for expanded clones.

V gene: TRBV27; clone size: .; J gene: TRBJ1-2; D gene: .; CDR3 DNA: TGTGCCAGCAGTTTATCGGGACTTACAATTTATGGCTACACCTTC; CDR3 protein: CASSLSGLTIYGYTF
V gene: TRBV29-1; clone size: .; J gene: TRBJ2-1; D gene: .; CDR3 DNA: TGCAGCGTAGTGGGCTCCTACAATGAGCAGTTCTTC; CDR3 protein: CSVVGSYNEQFF
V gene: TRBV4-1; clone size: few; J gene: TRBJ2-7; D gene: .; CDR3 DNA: TGCGCCAGCAGCCCAGGGCGGACAAACTACGAGCAGTACTTC; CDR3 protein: CASSPGRTNYEQYF
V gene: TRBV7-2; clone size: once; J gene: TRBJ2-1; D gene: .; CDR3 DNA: TGTGCCAGCAGCACACCGGGACGATACAATGAGCAGTTCTTC; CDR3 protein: CASSTPGRYNEQFF
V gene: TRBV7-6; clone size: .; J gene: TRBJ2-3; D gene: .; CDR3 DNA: TGTGCCAGCCGACAAGGCAGCCAAAGCACAGATACGCAGTATTTT; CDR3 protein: CASRQGSQSTDTQYF
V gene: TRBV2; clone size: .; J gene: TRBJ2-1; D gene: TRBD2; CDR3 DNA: TGTGCCAGCAGTGTCTCGGGCGGGGGACTAGCGGACAATGAGCAGTTCTTC; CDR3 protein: CASSVSGGGLADNEQFF
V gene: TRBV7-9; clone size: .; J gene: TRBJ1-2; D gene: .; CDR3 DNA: TGTGCCAGCAGTTTAGGGAGGAATGGCTACACCTTC; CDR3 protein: CASSLGRNGYTF
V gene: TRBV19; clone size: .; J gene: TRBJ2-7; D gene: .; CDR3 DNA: TGTGCCAGTAGTATAAGTTACAGGGGAGGCCACGAGCAGTACTTC; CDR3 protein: CASSISYRGGHEQYF
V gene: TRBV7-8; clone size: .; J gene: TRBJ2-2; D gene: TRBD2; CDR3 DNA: TGTGCCAGCGGACTAGCGGGGGGGCCCGGTTACGGGGAGCTGTTTTTT; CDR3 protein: CASGLAGGPGYGELFF
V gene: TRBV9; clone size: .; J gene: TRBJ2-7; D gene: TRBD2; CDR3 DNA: TGTGCCAGCAGCGTCGGGACTAGCGGAGACGAGCAGTACTTC; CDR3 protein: CASSVGTSGDEQYF
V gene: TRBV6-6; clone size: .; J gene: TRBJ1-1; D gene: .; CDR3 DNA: TGTGCCAGCAGTTCTCAGGGATACGGCACTGAAGCTTTCTTT; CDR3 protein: CASSSQGYGTEAFF
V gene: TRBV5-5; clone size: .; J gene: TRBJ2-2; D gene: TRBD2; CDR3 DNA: TGTGCCAGCAGCCCTCTAGCGGAGGTAGTTAACACCGGGGAGCTGTTTTTT; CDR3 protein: CASSPLAEVVNTGELFF
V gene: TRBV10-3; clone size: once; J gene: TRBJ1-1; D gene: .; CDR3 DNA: TGTGCCATCAGTGCACCCAGGAACACTGAAGCTTTCTTT; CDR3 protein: CAISAPRNTEAFF
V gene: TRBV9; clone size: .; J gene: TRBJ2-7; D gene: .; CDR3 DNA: TGTGCCAGCAGCGTAGAAGCGGGCTCCTACGAGCAGTACTTC; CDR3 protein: CASSVEAGSYEQYF
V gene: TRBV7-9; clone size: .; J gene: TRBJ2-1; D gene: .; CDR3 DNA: TGTGCCAGCAGCTTAGAAACCCGGGAAGAGCAGTTCTTC; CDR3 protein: CASSLETREEQFF
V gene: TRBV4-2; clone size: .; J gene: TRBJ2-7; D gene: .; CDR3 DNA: TGTGCCAGCAGTCCAGAAGTGTCAGGACTATCCTACGAGCAGTACTTC; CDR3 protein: CASSPEVSGLSYEQYF
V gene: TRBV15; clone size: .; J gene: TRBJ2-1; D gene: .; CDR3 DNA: TGTGCCACCAGCACCTCAGCGGCCCCTGGCTACAATGAGCAGTTCTTC; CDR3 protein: CATSTSAAPGYNEQFF
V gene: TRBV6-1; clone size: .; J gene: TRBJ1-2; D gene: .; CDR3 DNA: TGTGCCAGCAGTGATACAGGATATGGCTACACCTTC; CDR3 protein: CASSDTGYGYTF
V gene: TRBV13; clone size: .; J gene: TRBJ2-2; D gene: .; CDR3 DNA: TGTGCCAGCAGCCGAGGGAACACCGGGGAGCTGTTTTTT; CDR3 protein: CASSRGNTGELFF
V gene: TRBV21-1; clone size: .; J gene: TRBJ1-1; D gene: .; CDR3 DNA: TGTGCCAGCAGCAATATGACGGTTGAAGCTTTCTTT; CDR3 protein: CASSNMTVEAFF
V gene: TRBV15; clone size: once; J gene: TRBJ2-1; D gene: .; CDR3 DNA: TGTGCCGTAAGGGTCAGCTCCTACAATGAGCAGTTCTTC; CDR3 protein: CAVRVSSYNEQFF
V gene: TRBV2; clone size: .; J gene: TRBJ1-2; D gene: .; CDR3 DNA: TGTGCCAGCAGTGAAGCGCTTCAGGGTTTGGACTATGGCTACACCTTC; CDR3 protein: CASSEALQGLDYGYTF
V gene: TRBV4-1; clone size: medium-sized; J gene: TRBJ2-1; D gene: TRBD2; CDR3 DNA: TGCGCCAGCAGCCAAGGTCCGGGGGGAGATGAGCAGTTCTTC; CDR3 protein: CASSQGPGGDEQFF
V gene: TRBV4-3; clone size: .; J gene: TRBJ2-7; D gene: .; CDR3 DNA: TGCGCCAGCAGCCAAGATCTAGAGGGCCCCAACGAGCAGTACTTC; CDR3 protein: CASSQDLEGPNEQYF
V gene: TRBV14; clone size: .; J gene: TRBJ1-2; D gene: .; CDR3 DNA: TGTGCCAGCAGCCAAGATAGCGGAGGGTATGGCTACACCTTC; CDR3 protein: CASSQDSGGYGYTF
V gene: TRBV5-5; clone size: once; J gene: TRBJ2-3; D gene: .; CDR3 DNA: TGTGCCAGCAGCTTGGAAGTTGTTGGGGATACGCAGTATTTT; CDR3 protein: CASSLEVVGDTQYF
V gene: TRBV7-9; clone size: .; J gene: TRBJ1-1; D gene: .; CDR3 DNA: TGTGCCAGCAGGTCCTGGGATTCGAACACTGAAGCTTTCTTT; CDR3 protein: CASRSWDSNTEAFF